One and the same sample provided the 20 T cell receptor beta chains below, sequenced in a study of cytomegalovirus exposure and HLA in healthy donors. Clones were read by immunoSEQ multiplex PCR, and TCRdb kept only the in-frame ones, dropping some. The data contain 95,000 to 150,000 clones, around 85% of them singletons. The sequenced sample consisted of PBMCs. Every receptor here comes from a woman aged 25 to 39 in good health and CMV-seronegative.

The chain has TRBV6-5 and TRBJ1-4; D uncertain. CDR1 and CDR2 from the germline V gene are MNHEY and SVGAGI. V lost 6 bases to trimming and J lost 0 bases, with 8 bases between them. The CDR3 runs 14 residues. As DNA, the CDR3 is TGTGCCAGCAGGCCCAGTACAACTAATGAAAAACTGTTTTTT. Translation gives CASRPSTTNEKLFF.

The DNA of the CDR3 is TGTGCCAGCAGTTCCACTCGGGGATCCTACGAGCAGTACTTC. Amino acid sequence: CASSSTRGSYEQYF. The rearrangement joins TRBV6-5 to TRBJ2-7; weak D call: TRBD2 (5 bases). Trimming removed 4 bases at V and 1 base at J, with 11 bases between. The CDR3 runs 14 residues. Per the germline V gene, CDR1 is MNHEY and CDR2 is SVGAGI.

In this sample, this clone turned up once. The rearrangement joins TRBV7-3 to TRBJ2-3; the match to TRBD1 covers 8 bases. Germline CDR1 is SGHTA and CDR2 is FQGTGA. V was clipped by 9 bases and J by 5 bases; unmatched bases: 10. The CDR3 is 14 residues long. CDR3 bases: TGTGCCAGTATAGCGGACAGGGTGATAGATACGCAGTATTTT. As protein: CASIADRVIDTQYF.

The chain recombines TRBV7-2 with TRBJ2-1; D may be TRBD2 (6 bases). Trimming removed 1 base at V and 14 bases at J, with 12 bases between. The CDR3 extends over 12 amino acids. The germline V gene encodes CDR1 SGHTA and CDR2 FQGNSA. The CDR3 DNA reads TGTGCCAGCAGCTTAGGTAGGCGGGGCGAGTTCTTC. Translation gives CASSLGRRGEFF. Filled out from reference TRBV7-2 and TRBJ2-1, the complete variable domain reads GAGVSQSPSNKVTEKGKDVELRCDPISGHTALYWYRQSLGQGLEFLIYFQGNSAPDKSGLPSDRFSAERTGGSVSTLTIQRTQQEDSAVYLCASSLGRRGEFFGPGTRLTVL.

CDR3 DNA: TGTGCCAGCAGTCCCCTGGCGGACAGGGATGATCAGCCCCAGCATTTT. This gives the protein CASSPLADRDDQPQHF. V and J are TRBV11-3 and TRBJ1-5; 8 bases match TRBD1. J gave up 5 bases and V 6 bases, and 12 bases lay outside the gene matches. The germline CDR1 and CDR2 sequences are SGHNT and YENEEA. The CDR3 is 16 amino acids.

The rearrangement joins TRBV5-1 to TRBJ2-2; D unresolved. V lost 2 bases and J lost 1, with 9 bases in between. Germline values: CDR1 SGHRS, CDR2 YFSETQ. CDR3 length: 15 residues. DNA of the CDR3: TGCGCCAGCAGCTTAAGGCAGGTGAACACCGGGGAGCTGTTTTTT. It codes for CASSLRQVNTGELFF. Using reference TRBV5-1 and TRBJ2-2 for the parts outside the CDR3, the full variable domain is KAGVTQTPRYLIKTRGQQVTLSCSPISGHRSVSWYQQTPGQGLQFLFEYFSETQRNKGNFPGRFSGRQFSNSRSEMNVSTLELGDSALYLCASSLRQVNTGELFFGEGSRLTVL.

The rearrangement joins TRBV6-5 to TRBJ2-2, with 10 bases identical to TRBD2. This CDR3 has 15 amino acids. Germline V gives CDR1 MNHEY, CDR2 SVGAGI. With 5 bases clipped from V and 2 bases from J, the junction kept 2 bases outside the gene matches. The CDR3 reads CASSRTSGNTGELFF. The CDR3 bases are TGTGCCAGCAGTAGGACTAGCGGAAACACCGGGGAGCTGTTTTTT.

V gene TRBV5-4 combines with J gene TRBJ2-2; a weak D match, TRBD2 (6 bases). Per germline, CDR1 SGHNT and CDR2 YYREEE (reference sequence). The V end was cut by 0 bases, the J end by 1 base, with 10 bases between. This CDR3 is built from 16 residues. DNA of the CDR3: TGTGCCAGCAGCTTGGCCAGCGGGCGGAACACCGGGGAGCTGTTTTTT. Amino acid sequence: CASSLASGRNTGELFF. The full variable domain, completed using reference TRBV5-4 and TRBJ2-2, is ETGVTQSPTHLIKTRGQQVTLRCSSQSGHNTVSWYQQALGQGPQFIFQYYREEENGRGNFPPRFSGLQFPNYSSELNVNALELDDSALYLCASSLASGRNTGELFFGEGSRLTVL.

The CDR3 loop reads CASSIRQASYGYTF. CDR3 in DNA: TGTGCCAGCAGCATAAGACAGGCTTCCTATGGCTACACCTTC. V gene TRBV7-2 combines with J gene TRBJ1-2; D perhaps matches TRBD1 (6 bases). Germline V lookup: CDR1 SGHTA, CDR2 FQGNSA. This CDR3 region has 14 residues. The V end was cut by 5 bases, the J end by 4 bases, with 14 bases between. Full variable domain (remainder filled in from reference TRBV7-2 and TRBJ1-2): GAGVSQSPSNKVTEKGKDVELRCDPISGHTALYWYRQSLGQGLEFLIYFQGNSAPDKSGLPSDRFSAERTGGSVSTLTIQRTQQEDSAVYLCASSIRQASYGYTFGSGTRLTVV.

The J gene is TRBJ2-5, the V gene TRBV29-1; 7 positions match TRBD1. J gave up 1 base and V 7 bases, and 3 bases lay outside the gene matches. This CDR3 has 12 residues. Looked up from germline, CDR1 is SQVTM and CDR2 is ANQGSEA. The CDR3 protein is CSARQGQETQYF. The CDR3 DNA follows: TGCAGCGCCCGACAGGGCCAAGAGACCCAGTACTTC.

The chain carries TRBV6-5 and TRBJ2-5; a possible D gene is TRBD1 (6 bases). CDR1 and CDR2 from the germline V gene are MNHEY and SVGAGI. Trimming removed 0 bases at V and 4 bases at J, with 9 bases between. The CDR3 runs to 14 residues. The CDR3 spells CASSYSGASETQYF. CDR3 nucleotides: TGTGCCAGCAGTTACTCGGGGGCTTCAGAGACCCAGTACTTC.

The chain joins TRBV5-1 to TRBJ2-3; 7 positions agree with TRBD2. Trimming at V came to 5 bases and at J to 0 bases, leaving 9 bases not matched to a gene. Germline CDR1 reads SGHRS; CDR2 reads YFSETQ. This CDR3 comprises 16 residues. CDR3 protein: CASRPRIGGSTDTQYF. DNA for the CDR3: TGCGCCAGCAGACCTCGAATCGGGGGGAGCACAGATACGCAGTATTTT.

The chain carries TRBV7-2 and TRBJ2-1; D is perhaps TRBD2 (5 bases). Germline CDR1 and CDR2: SGHTA and FQGNSA. The CDR3 is made up of 16 amino acids. With 1 base removed from V and 1 base from J, the gap between germline ends came to 11 bases. The CDR3 coding sequence is TGTGCCAGCAGCTTAGTTAACACGGGATCCTACAATGAGCAGTTCTTC. It translates to CASSLVNTGSYNEQFF.

The genes are TRBV2 and TRBJ1-5; no firm D call. This CDR3 has 13 amino acids. Germline CDR1 reads SNHLY; CDR2 reads FYNNEI. Deletions cut 7 bases from V and 2 bases from J, with 9 bases between. The CDR3, as DNA: TGTGCCAGCACTGCAGAAGGCAATCAGCCCCAGCATTTT. Encoded protein: CASTAEGNQPQHF. The whole variable domain, filled in from reference TRBV2 and TRBJ1-5, reads EPEVTQTPSHQVTQMGQEVILRCVPISNHLYFYWYRQILGQKVEFLVSFYNNEISEKSEIFDDQFSVERPDGSNFTLKIRSTKLEDSAMYFCASTAEGNQPQHFGDGTRLSIL.

Points on this clone: One end of the junction is discordant with germline, which a read error may explain. The chain uses TRBV5-1 and TRBJ2-3; D call uncertain. The CDR3 sequence is 14 residues long. Germline loops: CDR1 SGHRS, CDR2 YFSETQ. The CDR3 reads CASSLGDSRDTQYF. CDR3 nucleotides: TGCGCCAGCAGCTTGGGTGATAGCAGAGATACGCAGTATTTT.

Here the CDR3 reads CASSMQAVGVSGANVLTF. The CDR3 nucleotides are TGTGCCAGTAGTATGCAGGCGGTAGGGGTTTCCGGGGCCAACGTCCTGACTTTC. The V gene is TRBV19, the J gene TRBJ2-6, with D possibly TRBD1 on 5 matching bases. CDR1 and CDR2 (germline): LNHDA, SQIVND (reference sequence). CDR3 length equals 18 residues. The V and J ends lost 3 bases and 4 bases respectively, with 19 bases between them.

The CDR3 DNA reads TGTGCCAGCAGGACCTCGGGACAGGGGGCGTCCTATGGCTACACCTTC. Translation gives CASRTSGQGASYGYTF. This sequence joins TRBV7-9 and TRBJ1-2; 12 nucleotides line up with TRBD1. The CDR3 consists of 16 residues. Looked up from germline, CDR1 is SEHNR and CDR2 is FQNEAQ (reference sequence). V lost 6 bases to trimming and J lost 4 bases; unmatched junction nucleotides: 9.

The chain uses TRBV9 and TRBJ2-1, with a tentative D call TRBD2 (5 bases). CDR1 SGDLS and CDR2 YYNGEE come from the germline V gene. This CDR3 region has 16 residues. The ends were cut back, 0 bases at V and 1 base at J, with 11 bases in the middle. DNA for the CDR3: TGTGCCAGCAGCGTAGCTTCGGGGAATTCCTACAATGAGCAGTTCTTC. This codes for CASSVASGNSYNEQFF.

The count of this clone is one. The chain uses TRBV13 and TRBJ2-7; TRBD2 agrees at 11 bases. CDR3 length: 15 amino acids. Trimming at V came to 6 bases and at J to 3 bases, leaving 7 bases not matched to a gene. In germline, CDR1 is PRHDT, CDR2 FYEKMQ (reference sequence). The CDR3 here is CASSPLAGGLYEQYF. CDR3 bases: TGTGCCAGCAGTCCGCTAGCGGGGGGCCTCTACGAGCAGTACTTC. The entire variable domain, with the rest obtained from reference TRBV13 and TRBJ2-7, is as follows: AAGVIQSPRHLIKEKRETATLKCYPIPRHDTVYWYQQGPGQDPQFLISFYEKMQSDKGSIPDRFSAQQFSDYHSELNMSSLELGDSALYFCASSPLAGGLYEQYFGPGTRLTVT.

This clone was counted a few times. The rearrangement uses TRBV7-2 and TRBJ1-6, with TRBD1 matching over 9 bases. Germline V gene sequence: CDR1 SGHTA, CDR2 FQGNSA. Trimming took 8 bases from V and 10 from J; bases not matched to a gene: 6. The CDR3 has 13 residues. This chain's CDR3 is CASGRDRDSPLHF. CDR3 DNA sequence: TGTGCCAGCGGCCGGGACAGGGACTCACCCCTCCACTTT.